A selection of T cell receptor beta chains follows, all from one sample in a study of T cell responses to AZD1222 COVID-19 vaccine. Method: immunoSEQ multiplex PCR; TCRdb's copy keeps in-frame clones and lacks some. The data show 100,000 or so clones, with less than 90% seen just once and approximately 15% held by the top ten. The source material was peripheral blood, sampled on day 0 of AZD1222 vaccination. These receptors all come from an adult in good health. The CDR3 runs from the conserved cysteine through the conserved F or W. Fields, in order: J gene, V gene, D gene, clone size, CDR3 length, CDR3 protein, CDR3 DNA. D genes are given only for firm matches. The size entry is marked missing in some rows and otherwise reads once, few, many or a size class.

j_call: TRBJ1-2
v_call: TRBV19
d_call: NA
clone_size: NA
cdr3_length: 15
cdr3_aa: CASSIVAAANYGYTF
cdr3_nt: TGTGCCAGTAGTATAGTGGCAGCCGCTAACTATGGCTACACCTTC

j_call: TRBJ1-4
v_call: TRBV28
d_call: TRBD1
clone_size: NA
cdr3_length: 15
cdr3_aa: CASSSGQGANEKLFF
cdr3_nt: TGTGCCAGCAGCTCGGGACAGGGGGCTAATGAAAAACTGTTTTTT

j_call: TRBJ2-7
v_call: TRBV19
d_call: NA
clone_size: once
cdr3_length: 13
cdr3_aa: CASSTGTSYEQYF
cdr3_nt: TGTGCCAGTAGTACCGGGACAAGCTACGAGCAGTACTTC

j_call: TRBJ1-1
v_call: TRBV18
d_call: NA
clone_size: NA
cdr3_length: 15
cdr3_aa: CASSTTQESNTEAFF
cdr3_nt: TGTGCCAGCTCAACGACCCAGGAGAGTAACACTGAAGCTTTCTTT

j_call: TRBJ1-5
v_call: TRBV30
d_call: TRBD1
clone_size: NA
cdr3_length: 16
cdr3_aa: CAWTPGTGNSNQPQHF
cdr3_nt: TGTGCCTGGACGCCCGGGACAGGAAATAGCAATCAGCCCCAGCATTTT

j_call: TRBJ2-5
v_call: TRBV6-5
d_call: NA
clone_size: NA
cdr3_length: 13
cdr3_aa: CASSRQNHETQYF
cdr3_nt: TGTGCCAGCAGTAGACAGAACCACGAGACCCAGTACTTC

j_call: TRBJ1-1
v_call: TRBV6-5
d_call: NA
clone_size: NA
cdr3_length: 13
cdr3_aa: CASSFRVGTEAFF
cdr3_nt: TGTGCCAGCAGTTTCAGGGTTGGAACTGAAGCTTTCTTT

j_call: TRBJ2-2
v_call: TRBV5-1
d_call: NA
clone_size: NA
cdr3_length: 13
cdr3_aa: CASSGSSTGELFF
cdr3_nt: TGCGCCAGCAGCGGTTCTAGCACCGGGGAGCTGTTTTTT

j_call: TRBJ2-5
v_call: TRBV11-3
d_call: TRBD2
clone_size: NA
cdr3_length: 14
cdr3_aa: CASSPWTSQETQYF
cdr3_nt: TGTGCCAGCAGCCCGTGGACTAGTCAAGAGACCCAGTACTTC

j_call: TRBJ2-7
v_call: TRBV2
d_call: NA
clone_size: NA
cdr3_length: 14
cdr3_aa: CASSGLDVAYEQYF
cdr3_nt: TGTGCCAGCAGTGGCCTGGACGTGGCCTACGAGCAGTACTTC

j_call: TRBJ1-5
v_call: TRBV5-5
d_call: NA
clone_size: NA
cdr3_length: 13
cdr3_aa: CASSLFTDNPQHF
cdr3_nt: TGTGCCAGCAGCTTGTTCACGGATAATCCCCAGCATTTT

j_call: TRBJ1-2
v_call: TRBV12-3/TRBV12-4
d_call: TRBD1
clone_size: once
cdr3_length: 13
cdr3_aa: CASSSGTDYGYTF
cdr3_nt: TGTGCCAGCAGTTCGGGGACAGACTATGGCTACACCTTC

j_call: TRBJ2-1
v_call: TRBV28
d_call: TRBD2
clone_size: NA
cdr3_length: 17
cdr3_aa: CASSLPGWVSGRNEQFF
cdr3_nt: TGTGCCAGCAGCCTCCCGGGCTGGGTAAGCGGGAGGAATGAGCAGTTCTTC

j_call: TRBJ1-2
v_call: TRBV2
d_call: TRBD1
clone_size: NA
cdr3_length: 15
cdr3_aa: CASRGGQGAWYGYTF
cdr3_nt: TGTGCCAGCAGGGGGGGACAGGGGGCTTGGTATGGCTACACCTTC

j_call: TRBJ1-5
v_call: TRBV19
d_call: TRBD1
clone_size: NA
cdr3_length: 15
cdr3_aa: CASRGTGGVWQPQHF
cdr3_nt: TGTGCCAGTAGGGGGACAGGGGGCGTTTGGCAGCCCCAGCATTTT

j_call: TRBJ2-1
v_call: TRBV28
d_call: TRBD2
clone_size: once
cdr3_length: 16
cdr3_aa: CASSSPTSGRYNEQFF
cdr3_nt: TGTGCCAGCAGTTCACCGACTAGCGGGAGGTACAATGAGCAGTTCTTC

j_call: TRBJ2-5
v_call: TRBV5-1
d_call: NA
clone_size: NA
cdr3_length: 13
cdr3_aa: CASSLRSQETQYF
cdr3_nt: TGCGCCAGCAGCTTAAGGTCGCAAGAGACCCAGTACTTC

j_call: TRBJ1-5
v_call: TRBV19
d_call: NA
clone_size: NA
cdr3_length: 15
cdr3_aa: CASSILWENNQPQHF
cdr3_nt: TGTGCCAGTAGTATTCTATGGGAGAACAATCAGCCCCAGCATTTT